Presented here are 32 T cell receptor beta chains from one specimen sequenced in a study of beta chain features in type 1 diabetes. Every bit of the isolated RNA underwent reverse transcription, so sequencing read expressed TCRB transcripts. Clones were read by immunoSEQ multiplex PCR, and TCRdb kept only the in-frame ones, dropping some. Here the sample spans hundreds of thousands of clones, around 65% being singletons. Material: naive CD4+ T cells from blood. These receptors were taken from a young man in good health.

This clone was seen only a few times. CDR3 region: CASSELGLVSLETQYF. DNA for the CDR3: TGTGCCAGCAGTGAATTGGGCCTCGTAAGCTTAGAGACCCAGTACTTC. The chain combines TRBV25-1 with TRBJ2-5; D is unclear. This CDR3 spans 16 amino acids. The V end lost 1 base, the J end lost 4 bases, and 16 bases lay between the germline ends. CDR1 and CDR2 (germline): MGHDK, SYGVNS.

The rearrangement links TRBV7-2 to TRBJ2-5; TRBD1 matches 7 bases. The germline V gene encodes CDR1 SGHTA and CDR2 FQGNSA. This CDR3 has 14 residues. V shed 2 bases and J 4 bases; nucleotides not matched to a gene: 4. The CDR3 is CASSLNRGRETQYF. CDR3 nucleotides: TGTGCCAGCAGCTTAAACAGGGGACGAGAGACCCAGTACTTC.

J is TRBJ2-1 and V is TRBV5-4; 8 bases are a match to TRBD1. Germline trimming cut 3 bases from V and 4 bases from J; bases unmatched to any gene: 9. Germline V gene sequence: CDR1 SGHNT, CDR2 YYREEE (reference sequence). The CDR3 extends over 16 amino acids. The CDR3 protein is CASSSLGGTGYNEQFF. The CDR3, as DNA: TGTGCCAGCAGCTCCTTGGGTGGGACAGGTTACAATGAGCAGTTCTTC. Based on the CDR3 plus reference TRBV5-4 and TRBJ2-1, the full variable domain is ETGVTQSPTHLIKTRGQQVTLRCSSQSGHNTVSWYQQALGQGPQFIFQYYREEENGRGNFPPRFSGLQFPNYSSELNVNALELDDSALYLCASSSLGGTGYNEQFFGPGTRLTVL.

The rearrangement links TRBV4-3 to TRBJ2-7, with D tentatively TRBD1 (5 bases). The CDR3 consists of 15 residues. CDR1 is LGHNA and CDR2 is YSLEER in the germline V gene. Deletions cut 4 bases from V and 4 bases from J, with 17 bases between. The CDR3 DNA follows: TGCGCCAGCAGCCCAAGGTCGGCAGGGAAGTACGAGCAGTACTTC. Translated: CASSPRSAGKYEQYF.

This clone is a singleton in its sample. CDR3 in amino acids: CASSPHDRPSGYTF. Written as DNA, the CDR3 is TGTGCCAGCAGCCCGCACGACAGACCTTCCGGCTACACCTTC. This chain connects TRBV7-8 to TRBJ1-2, with D possibly matching TRBD1 (5 bases). This CDR3 is 14 amino acids long. Trimming removed 5 bases at V and 8 bases at J, with 18 bases between. The germline V gene has CDR1 SGHVS and CDR2 FQNEAQ.

CDR3 coding DNA: TGCGCCAGCAGCCAAGGACAGGGAGGTGAGCAGTTCTTC. Protein product: CASSQGQGGEQFF. The chain has TRBV4-3 and TRBJ2-1, with D tentatively TRBD1 (7 bases). Looked up from germline, CDR1 is LGHNA and CDR2 is YSLEER. The CDR3 covers 13 residues. Trimming removed 1 base from V and 9 bases from J, with 10 bases in between.

The J gene is TRBJ2-1, the V gene TRBV25-1, with TRBD2 matching over 13 bases. With V trimmed by 3 bases and J by 5 bases, 4 bases remained unmatched. The CDR3 is made up of 16 amino acids. Germline V lookup: CDR1 MGHDK, CDR2 SYGVNS. Here the CDR3 reads CASSDPTSGRNNEQFF. CDR3 bases: TGTGCCAGCAGTGACCCGACTAGCGGGAGGAACAATGAGCAGTTCTTC. Based on the CDR3 plus reference TRBV25-1 and TRBJ2-1, the full variable domain is EADIYQTPRYLVIGTGKKITLECSQTMGHDKMYWYQQDPGMELHLIHYSYGVNSTEKGDLSSESTVSRIRTEHFPLTLESARPSHTSQYLCASSDPTSGRNNEQFFGPGTRLTVL.

The rearrangement uses TRBV29-1 and TRBJ1-2, with D possibly matching TRBD1 (5 bases). With 8 bases removed from V and 3 bases from J, the gap between germline ends came to 10 bases. Germline CDR1 reads SQVTM; CDR2 reads ANQGSEA. CDR3 length: 11 residues. The CDR3 loop reads CSIGTYYGYTF. CDR3 DNA: TGCAGCATAGGGACCTACTATGGCTACACCTTC.

The chain's CDR3 is CASSPPGPYGYTF. The CDR3 coding sequence is TGTGCCAGCAGCCCCCCAGGGCCCTATGGCTACACCTTC. The chain uses TRBV9 and TRBJ1-2; the D gene is possibly TRBD1 (5 bases). Germline lookup yields CDR1 SGDLS and CDR2 YYNGEE. V lost 4 bases, J lost 4 bases, and 11 bases lay in between. This CDR3 has 13 residues. The full variable domain, with the rest looked up from reference TRBV9 and TRBJ1-2, is DSGVTQTPKHLITATGQRVTLRCSPRSGDLSVYWYQQSLDQGLQFLIQYYNGEERAKGNILERFSAQQFPDLHSELNLSSLELGDSALYFCASSPPGPYGYTFGSGTRLTVV.

The V and J genes are TRBV7-2 and TRBJ2-5; D not certain. Germline V gene lookup returns CDR1 SGHTA and CDR2 FQGNSA. This CDR3 has 15 residues. The V and J ends lost 0 bases and 0 bases respectively, with 8 bases between them. CDR3 residues: CASSLASGDQETQYF. CDR3 bases: TGTGCCAGCAGCTTAGCATCCGGAGACCAAGAGACCCAGTACTTC.

V usage is TRBV18 and J usage is TRBJ2-3; 9 nucleotides match TRBD2. J lost 1 base, V lost 3 bases, and 5 bases had no gene match. The CDR3 spans 16 residues. Germline V lookup: CDR1 KGHSH, CDR2 LQKENI. Written as DNA, the CDR3 is TGTGCCAGCTCACCTGGTGTAGCGGGGGGCACAGATACGCAGTATTTT. It translates to CASSPGVAGGTDTQYF. The variable domain in full, with the rest retrieved from reference TRBV18 and TRBJ2-3, is NAGVMQNPRHLVRRRGQEARLRCSPMKGHSHVYWYRQLPEEGLKFMVYLQKENIIDESGMPKERFSAEFPKEGPSILRIQQVVRGDSAAYFCASSPGVAGGTDTQYFGPGTRLTVL.

The CDR3: CASSGALTYTDTQYF. CDR3 DNA sequence: TGTGCCTCCTCCGGTGCCTTAACCTACACAGATACGCAGTATTTT. The chain has TRBV28 and TRBJ2-3; no reliable D call. Per germline, CDR1 MDHEN and CDR2 SYDVKM. With 11 bases removed from V and 2 bases from J, the gap between germline ends came to 20 bases. This CDR3 is 15 amino acids long. The complete variable domain, with remaining parts taken from reference TRBV28 and TRBJ2-3, reads DVKVTQSSRYLVKRTGEKVFLECVQDMDHENMFWYRQDPGLGLRLIYFSYDVKMKEKGDIPEGYSVSREKKERFSLILESASTNQTSMYLCASSGALTYTDTQYFGPGTRLTVL.

In its sample, this clone was seen a few times. The chain combines TRBV7-9 with TRBJ1-2; D ambiguous. Trimming pared 0 bases from V and 6 bases from J, leaving 11 bases between. CDR1 SEHNR and CDR2 FQNEAQ come from the germline V gene (reference sequence). This CDR3 has 14 residues. The CDR3 region is CASSLANTGHGYTF. CDR3 sequence (DNA): TGTGCCAGCAGCTTAGCGAACACCGGGCATGGCTACACCTTC.

V is TRBV30 and J is TRBJ1-1; 7 bases agree with TRBD1. The CDR3 covers 14 residues. Trimming removed 2 bases from V and 2 bases from J; junction bases left unmatched: 5. CDR1 is GTSNPN and CDR2 is SVGIG in the germline V gene (reference sequence). CDR3 nucleotide sequence: TGTGCCTGGAGTCCCGACAGGGATAACACTGAAGCTTTCTTT. This gives the protein CAWSPDRDNTEAFF.

The chain joins TRBV6-5 to TRBJ1-2; D remains unclear. This CDR3 is built from 13 residues. V was clipped by 5 bases and J by 7 bases, with 14 bases between them. CDR1 MNHEY and CDR2 SVGAGI come from the germline V gene. The CDR3 DNA follows: TGTGCCAGCAGTGCGACCTCGGGTTTTGGCTACACCTTC. It encodes CASSATSGFGYTF.

The chain joins TRBV2 to TRBJ2-1; unclear D gene. The V end lost 6 bases, the J end lost 15 bases, and 15 bases lay between the germline ends. Germline CDR1 reads SNHLY; CDR2 reads FYNNEI. There are 11 residues in the CDR3. The CDR3 loop is CASRVTTSSFF. In nucleotides, the CDR3 is TGTGCCAGCAGGGTGACAACCTCGTCGTTCTTC.

V gene TRBV30 combines with J gene TRBJ2-7; TRBD2 might be the D (6 bases). V lost 3 bases to trimming and J lost 4 bases, with 13 bases between them. Looked up from germline, CDR1 is GTSNPN and CDR2 is SVGIG (reference sequence). The CDR3 is made up of 13 amino acids. CDR3 in amino acids: CAWSEGTLYEQYF. Written as DNA, the CDR3 is TGTGCCTGGAGCGAGGGGACTTTATACGAGCAGTACTTC.

This sequence joins TRBV27 and TRBJ2-7; D assignment may be TRBD1 or TRBD2 (6 bases each). Germline V gene lookup returns CDR1 MNHEY and CDR2 SMNVEV (reference sequence). The V end was cut by 0 bases, the J end by 4 bases, with 10 bases between. The CDR3 sequence is 14 residues long. The CDR3 DNA follows: TGTGCCAGCAGTTTATCTCAGGGGAGGTACGAGCAGTACTTC. Translating gives CASSLSQGRYEQYF.

The gene calls are TRBV30 and TRBJ2-7; weak D call: TRBD2 (6 bases). From germline, CDR1 is GTSNPN and CDR2 SVGIG (reference sequence). Trimming cost V 1 base and J 4 bases, with 11 bases left between them. The CDR3 consists of 13 residues. CDR3 protein: CAWSEGRRYEQYF. CDR3 coding DNA: TGTGCCTGGAGTGAAGGGAGGCGTTACGAGCAGTACTTC.

The J gene is TRBJ2-5, the V gene TRBV30, with TRBD2 as a possible D gene (5 bases). Looked up from germline, CDR1 is GTSNPN and CDR2 is SVGIG (reference sequence). This CDR3 spans 13 amino acids. V gave up 2 bases and J gave up 4 bases, with 11 bases separating them. In DNA, the CDR3 is TGTGCCTGGAGTAGGCTAGCCCCAGAGACCCAGTACTTC. It yields the protein CAWSRLAPETQYF.

This clone has just a few counts. The rearrangement joins TRBV14 to TRBJ2-1; perhaps D is TRBD1 or TRBD2 (5 bases each). This CDR3 has 14 residues. V shed 4 bases and J shed 5 bases, with 12 bases lying between them. The germline V gene encodes CDR1 SGHDN and CDR2 FVKESK. CDR3 DNA: TGTGCCAGCAGCCCAAACCGGGGCCACAATGAGCAGTTCTTC. Amino acid sequence: CASSPNRGHNEQFF.

This clone appeared once. The chain is built from TRBV28 and TRBJ2-1; possible D gene TRBD1, 6 bases. Germline CDR1 MDHEN, CDR2 SYDVKM. V gave up 4 bases and J gave up 1 base, with 11 bases separating them. The CDR3 is 15 amino acids. The CDR3 sequence: CASSSGRGSYNEQFF. The CDR3 DNA sequence: TGTGCCAGCAGTTCGGGCAGGGGATCCTACAATGAGCAGTTCTTC.

The J gene is TRBJ2-5, the V gene TRBV30, with TRBD2 identical over 7 bases. The CDR3 has 14 residues. Losses at the gene ends were 0 bases for V and 7 bases for J; bases not matched to a gene: 8. Germline V lookup: CDR1 GTSNPN, CDR2 SVGIG (reference sequence). This CDR3 is CAWSVGGLERTQYF. DNA of the CDR3: TGTGCCTGGAGTGTTGGAGGACTAGAGCGGACCCAGTACTTC.

The chain recombines TRBV5-1 with TRBJ2-7; no clear D gene. The V gene's germline CDR1 is SGHRS and CDR2 YFSETQ. The V gene lost 2 bases and the J gene lost 4 bases, with 13 bases spanning the gap. The CDR3 length is 14 residues. The CDR3 sequence is CASSFGSTVYEQYF. DNA for the CDR3: TGCGCCAGCAGCTTTGGGTCGACGGTTTACGAGCAGTACTTC.

The rearrangement uses TRBV7-8 and TRBJ2-3, with 8 bases that match TRBD2. CDR1 is SGHVS and CDR2 is FQNEAQ in the germline V gene. The CDR3 is 16 residues long. The V gene end was trimmed by 0 bases and the J gene end by 2 bases; junction bases not matched to a gene: 4. The CDR3 bases are TGTGCCAGCAGCTTAGCTAGCGGGAAGTTCACAGATACGCAGTATTTT. It is translated as CASSLASGKFTDTQYF.

The V and J genes are TRBV10-3 and TRBJ2-1; tentatively, D is TRBD2 (6 bases). From germline, CDR1 is ENHRY and CDR2 SYGVKD. This CDR3 is 16 amino acids long. V lost 3 bases and J lost 4, with 16 bases in between. The CDR3 nucleotides read TGTGCCATCAGTGACCTCCGGGCGGGGAATTACAATGAGCAGTTCTTC. Its protein product is CAISDLRAGNYNEQFF.

V gene TRBV10-3 combines with J gene TRBJ2-3, with TRBD2 matching 10 bases. The CDR3 length is 13 residues. J lost 6 bases, V lost 6 bases, and 3 bases had no gene match. Germline V gene lookup returns CDR1 ENHRY and CDR2 SYGVKD. Here the CDR3 DNA reads TGTGCCATCAGCTCGGGACTAGCGGATACGCAGTATTTT. Amino acid sequence: CAISSGLADTQYF.

The CDR3 sequence: CASSVGREIYEQYF. The DNA of the CDR3 is TGTGCCAGCAGTGTGGGGCGGGAGATATACGAGCAGTACTTC. The rearrangement uses TRBV2 and TRBJ2-7, with 7 bases aligning to TRBD2. The CDR3 extends over 14 amino acids. Trimming removed 4 bases from V and 4 bases from J; junction bases left unmatched: 7. Germline V gene sequence: CDR1 SNHLY, CDR2 FYNNEI.

The chain links TRBV5-4 to TRBJ2-5, with 7 bases that match TRBD1. Germline V gene sequence: CDR1 SGHNT, CDR2 YYREEE (reference sequence). V shed 4 bases, J shed 1 base, and the junction held 10 bases outside the gene matches. This CDR3 comprises 16 residues. CDR3 region: CASSPGTAPFQETQYF. CDR3 in DNA: TGTGCCAGCAGCCCTGGGACAGCCCCGTTCCAAGAGACCCAGTACTTC.

This chain joins TRBV14 and TRBJ2-1, with D perhaps given as TRBD1 or TRBD2 (6 bases each). In germline, CDR1 is SGHDN, CDR2 FVKESK. Deletions cut 8 bases from V and 2 bases from J, with 7 bases between. The CDR3 consists of 12 residues. The CDR3 here is CASGGPYNEQFF. In nucleotides, the CDR3 is TGTGCCAGCGGGGGGCCCTACAATGAGCAGTTCTTC. Supplemented by reference TRBV14 and TRBJ2-1, the full variable domain reads EAGVTQFPSHSVIEKGQTVTLRCDPISGHDNLYWYRRVMGKEIKFLLHFVKESKQDESGMPNNRFLAERTGGTYSTLKVQPAELEDSGVYFCASGGPYNEQFFGPGTRLTVL.

Of note for this clone: This sample includes further DNA sequences coding for the same CDR3. The V and J genes are TRBV29-1 and TRBJ2-2, with D maybe TRBD1 (6 bases). V gave up 5 bases and J gave up 0 bases, with 10 bases separating them. This CDR3 contains 14 residues. Germline-derived CDR1 and CDR2 are SQVTM and ANQGSEA. This CDR3 is CSVSRTANTGELFF. The CDR3 nucleotides read TGCAGCGTTTCCCGGACAGCGAACACCGGGGAGCTGTTTTTT.

The genes are TRBV7-9 and TRBJ2-7; no definite D call. Trimming took off 4 bases at V and 0 bases at J, with 10 bases between the two ends. This CDR3 has 14 residues. The germline V gene has CDR1 SEHNR and CDR2 FQNEAQ (reference sequence). The CDR3 protein is CASSSTAISYEQYF. CDR3 coding DNA: TGTGCCAGCAGCTCGACCGCAATCTCCTACGAGCAGTACTTC. Using reference TRBV7-9 and TRBJ2-7 for the parts outside the CDR3, the full variable domain is DTGVSQNPRHKITKRGQNVTFRCDPISEHNRLYWYRQTLGQGPEFLTYFQNEAQLEKSRLLSDRFSAERPKGSFSTLEIQRTEQGDSAMYLCASSSTAISYEQYFGPGTRLTVT.